The next 5 T cell receptor beta chains were all read from a single sample in a study of shared clonotypes between healthy human individuals. The assay was immunoSEQ multiplex PCR, and TCRdb's table has in-frame clones only and misses some. In the table there are approximately 720,000 clones, less than 80% of which are singletons. The sample taken for sequencing was memory CD4+ T cells sorted from blood. Subset denoted: CD45RA-negative fraction. These TCRs come from a woman aged 30 to 39 in good health.

The chain links TRBV25-1 to TRBJ2-1; 9 bases align to TRBD1. The V and J ends lost 3 bases and 6 bases, in that order; junction bases with no gene match: 6. CDR1 MGHDK and CDR2 SYGVNS come from the germline V gene. This CDR3 spans 15 amino acids. The DNA of the CDR3 is TGTGCCAGCAGTGATAGCCGACAGGGGGTCAATGAGCAGTTCTTC. Amino acids: CASSDSRQGVNEQFF.

V is TRBV29-1 and J is TRBJ1-5, with D hard to call. With 5 bases removed from V and 0 bases from J, the gap between germline ends came to 8 bases. CDR3 length: 13 amino acids. Germline CDR1 is SQVTM and CDR2 is ANQGSEA. As DNA, the CDR3 is TGCAGCGTTTTGACGGTTAGCAATCAGCCCCAGCATTTT. Its protein is CSVLTVSNQPQHF.

A few counts support this clone. CDR3 amino acids: CASSLQQGVVYEQYF. Written as DNA, the CDR3 is TGTGCCAGCAGCTTACAACAGGGGGTAGTCTACGAGCAGTACTTC. The chain employs TRBV7-2 and TRBJ2-7, with TRBD1 matching over 8 bases. The CDR3 has 15 residues. CDR1 is SGHTA and CDR2 is FQGNSA in the germline V gene. The V and J ends lost 2 bases and 3 bases, in that order; junction bases with no gene match: 6.

A remark on this clone: The sample holds other DNA sequences that translate to the same CDR3. V usage is TRBV11-2 and J usage is TRBJ2-1; D gene unclear. This CDR3 is built from 14 residues. V was pared by 3 bases and J by 4 bases, with 10 bases between. Germline values: CDR1 SGHAT, CDR2 FQNNGV. As DNA, the CDR3 is TGTGCCAGCAGCTTGGGTCAGGTGTACAATGAGCAGTTCTTC. Encoded protein: CASSLGQVYNEQFF.

The chain couples TRBV7-9 to TRBJ1-5, with D possibly being TRBD1 (6 bases). CDR3 size: 16 residues. Per the germline V gene, CDR1 is SEHNR and CDR2 is FQNEAQ (reference sequence). V lost 4 bases and J lost 6, with 19 bases in between. CDR3 protein: CASSSTTAGEAQPQHF. The CDR3, as DNA: TGTGCCAGCAGCTCAACCACCGCAGGGGAGGCTCAGCCCCAGCATTTT.